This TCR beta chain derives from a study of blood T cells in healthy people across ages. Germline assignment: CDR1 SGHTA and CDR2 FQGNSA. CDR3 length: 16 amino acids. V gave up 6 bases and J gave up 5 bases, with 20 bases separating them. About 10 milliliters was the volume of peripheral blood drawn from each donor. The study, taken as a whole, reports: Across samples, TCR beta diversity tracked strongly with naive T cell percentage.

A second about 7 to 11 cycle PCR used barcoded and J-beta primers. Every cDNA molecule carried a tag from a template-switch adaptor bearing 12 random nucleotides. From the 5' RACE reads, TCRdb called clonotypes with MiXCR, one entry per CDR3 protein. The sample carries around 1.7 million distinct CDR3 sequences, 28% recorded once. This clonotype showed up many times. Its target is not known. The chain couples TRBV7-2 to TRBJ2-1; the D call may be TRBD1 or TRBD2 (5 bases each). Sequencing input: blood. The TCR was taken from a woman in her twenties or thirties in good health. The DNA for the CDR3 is TGTGCCAGCAGTTTTCCCGGGACCAGACGTCACAATGAGCAGTTCTTC. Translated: CASSFPGTRRHNEQFF.